This T cell receptor beta chain was retrieved from a study of blood T cells in healthy people across ages. Study-wide points: Unsorted PBMC material precluded a definitive naive versus antigen-experienced comparison.

A second PCR of roughly 7 to 11 cycles used a sample-barcoded 5' primer and a J-beta primer mix. Every sample produced at least 2.5 million CDR3-containing paired-end reads. TCRdb passed the 5' RACE reads through MiXCR, listing each CDR3 protein once. The sample contains under 800,000 distinct CDR3 sequences, 20% to 25% of which appear only once. The germline CDR1 and CDR2 sequences are SGHKS and YYEKEE (reference sequence). CDR3 size: 16 residues. V lost 0 bases and J lost 7; bases outside the gene matches: 6. A note on this clonotype: Its antigen is still unknown.

This TCR derives from a man aged 70-80 years in good health. Input material: blood. The V gene is TRBV5-5, the J gene TRBJ2-1; the match to TRBD2 covers 11 bases. CDR3 coding DNA: TGTGCCAGCAGCTTGGCTAGCGGGAGGTCTTGGAATGAGCAGTTCTTC. Translating it yields CASSLASGRSWNEQFF.